A selection of T cell receptor beta chains follows, all from one sample in a study of T cells in localized non-small cell lung cancer. Measured with immunoSEQ multiplex PCR; TCRdb has only the in-frame clones, and not every one. In the table there are roughly 39,000 clones, about 87% of which are singletons. The sample in question was peripheral blood, obtained before any cancer treatment. The receptors were gathered from a man aged 18 to 49 with stage I lung adenocarcinoma. Each CDR3 is given with its conserved first and last residue. D genes are given only for firm matches. Only part of the rows carry a size: once, few, many, or a class if the clone is expanded.

NA	TRBV25-1	NA	TRBJ2-7	CASSESGKGPKSYEQYF	TGTGCCAGCAGTGAATCCGGAAAGGGACCTAAGTCCTACGAGCAGTACTTC
few	TRBV29-1	TRBD2	TRBJ2-5	CSVEKASGATQYF	TGCAGCGTTGAGAAGGCTAGCGGGGCGACCCAGTACTTC
NA	TRBV11-3	NA	TRBJ1-3	CASSYEAGNTIYF	TGTGCCAGCAGTTATGAGGCCGGAAACACCATATATTTT
few	TRBV6-1	TRBD1	TRBJ2-3	CASSDGQGADTQYF	TGTGCCAGCAGTGACGGACAGGGAGCAGATACGCAGTATTTT
NA	TRBV4-2	NA	TRBJ1-2	CASSQDQGMGRGYTF	TGTGCCAGCAGCCAAGACCAGGGGATGGGACGTGGCTACACCTTC
NA	TRBV5-4	TRBD2	TRBJ2-2	CASSPLGLETGELFF	TGTGCCAGCAGCCCTCTGGGACTAGAGACCGGGGAGCTGTTTTTT
NA	TRBV19	NA	TRBJ1-2	CASNLYGDYGYTF	TGTGCCAGTAACTTATATGGGGACTATGGCTACACCTTC
once	TRBV6-5	TRBD1	TRBJ1-6	CASSRTGGNSPLHF	TGTGCCAGCAGTAGAACAGGGGGCAATTCACCCCTCCACTTT
NA	TRBV19	NA	TRBJ1-4	CASSTRTDNEKLFF	TGTGCCAGTAGTACTAGGACGGATAATGAAAAACTGTTTTTT
NA	TRBV6-6	NA	TRBJ1-5	CASSYSARSQPQHF	TGTGCCAGCAGTTACTCGGCCAGGAGTCAGCCCCAGCATTTT
NA	TRBV30	NA	TRBJ1-2	CACSRDTNYGYTF	TGTGCCTGCAGCCGGGACACCAACTATGGCTACACCTTC
NA	TRBV5-1	TRBD1	TRBJ2-6	CASSREGGAGANVLTF	TGCGCCAGCAGCCGTGAAGGGGGCGCTGGGGCCAACGTCCTGACTTTC
NA	TRBV4-2	NA	TRBJ2-2	CASSQVASRDTGELFF	TGTGCCAGCAGCCAAGTAGCTTCCAGGGACACCGGGGAGCTGTTTTTT
NA	TRBV10-3	NA	TRBJ1-5	CAISERGPANQPQHF	TGTGCCATCAGTGAACGAGGGCCGGCCAATCAGCCCCAGCATTTT
NA	TRBV4-3	NA	TRBJ2-5	CASSQVPPGVGETQYF	TGCGCCAGCAGCCAAGTTCCCCCGGGGGTGGGGGAGACCCAGTACTTC
NA	TRBV6-1	TRBD1	TRBJ1-2	CASRDRDRDNYGYTF	TGTGCCAGCAGGGACCGGGACAGAGATAACTATGGCTACACCTTC
NA	TRBV18	NA	TRBJ2-1	CASSPPVPQARNEQFF	TGTGCCAGCTCCCCACCGGTTCCCCAAGCGAGGAATGAGCAGTTCTTC
NA	TRBV15	NA	TRBJ2-5	CATSRDTQETQYF	TGTGCCACCAGCAGAGATACCCAAGAGACCCAGTACTTC
NA	TRBV4-1	NA	TRBJ2-7	CASSLGEDEQYF	TGCGCCAGCAGCCTAGGGGAGGACGAGCAGTACTTC
NA	TRBV28	TRBD2	TRBJ2-3	CASSLIAGGEDTQYF	TGTGCCAGCAGTTTGATAGCGGGGGGGGAGGATACGCAGTATTTT
NA	TRBV6-5	NA	TRBJ1-2	CASSYSEGYGYTF	TGTGCCAGCAGTTACTCGGAAGGCTATGGCTACACCTTC
NA	TRBV19	TRBD1	TRBJ1-1	CASKGAFTEAFF	TGTGCCTCAAAGGGGGCCTTCACTGAAGCTTTCTTT
few	TRBV9	NA	TRBJ1-4	CASSVGVREGEKLFF	TGTGCCAGCAGCGTAGGGGTCAGGGAAGGGGAAAAACTGTTTTTT
NA	TRBV5-1	TRBD1	TRBJ1-2	CASSGQGAFGYTF	TGCGCCAGCAGCGGACAGGGGGCATTTGGCTACACCTTC
NA	TRBV10-3	NA	TRBJ1-1	CAISDAARSGTEAFF	TGTGCCATCAGTGATGCGGCTCGGAGTGGGACTGAAGCTTTCTTT
NA	TRBV30	NA	TRBJ1-2	CAWSVGDNYGYTF	TGTGCCTGGAGTGTGGGAGATAACTATGGCTACACCTTC
NA	TRBV5-1	NA	TRBJ2-1	CASSFTSIGSNEQFF	TGCGCCAGCAGCTTTACATCGATAGGTTCAAATGAGCAGTTCTTC
NA	TRBV5-5	TRBD1	TRBJ1-1	CASSWGTGMNTEAFF	TGTGCCAGCAGCTGGGGGACAGGGATGAACACTGAAGCTTTCTTT
NA	TRBV11-2	NA	TRBJ2-5	CASSLGPGRNQETQYF	TGTGCCAGCAGCCTCGGGCCAGGACGTAACCAAGAGACCCAGTACTTC
NA	TRBV5-1	NA	TRBJ2-2	CASSLDPQGTGELFF	TGCGCCAGCAGCTTGGACCCTCAGGGGACCGGGGAGCTGTTTTTT
NA	TRBV7-2	NA	TRBJ2-3	CASSLTLNGADTQYF	TGTGCCAGCAGCTTAACTCTAAATGGGGCAGATACGCAGTATTTT
NA	TRBV5-4	NA	TRBJ2-6	CASSWERGVGANVLTF	TGTGCCAGCAGCTGGGAAAGGGGGGTAGGGGCCAACGTCCTGACTTTC
NA	TRBV10-3	TRBD1	TRBJ2-2	CAIRGAGTGGFGELFF	TGTGCCATCAGGGGTGCCGGGACAGGGGGCTTCGGGGAGCTGTTTTTT
NA	TRBV7-2	NA	TRBJ1-2	CASSLMGGYGYTF	TGTGCCAGCAGCTTAATGGGGGGCTATGGCTACACCTTC
NA	TRBV19	TRBD1	TRBJ2-7	CASSTTGVYEQYF	TGTGCCAGTAGTACTACAGGGGTCTACGAGCAGTACTTC
NA	TRBV27	TRBD1	TRBJ2-5	CASSSFHRGQETQYF	TGTGCCAGCAGTTCTTTCCACAGGGGCCAAGAGACCCAGTACTTC
NA	TRBV5-4	TRBD1	TRBJ2-7	CASSADRLDSYEQYF	TGTGCCAGCAGCGCGGACAGGCTGGACTCCTACGAGCAGTACTTC
few	TRBV9	NA	TRBJ1-6	CASSVDAGNSPLHF	TGTGCCAGCAGCGTAGACGCGGGGAATTCACCCCTCCACTTT
NA	TRBV28	NA	TRBJ1-4	CASRGGGREKLFF	TGTGCCAGCCGAGGAGGAGGGAGAGAAAAACTGTTTTTT
few	TRBV6-6	TRBD1	TRBJ1-5	CASNQGGEGAQHF	TGTGCCAGCAATCAGGGGGGAGAGGGGGCCCAGCATTTT
NA	TRBV5-1	TRBD2	TRBJ2-3	CASSLLAGEDTQYF	TGCGCCAGCAGCTTACTAGCGGGGGAAGATACGCAGTATTTT
NA	TRBV5-4	TRBD1	TRBJ2-3	CASSPTGTAVTDTQYF	TGTGCCAGCAGCCCAACTGGGACAGCAGTCACAGATACGCAGTATTTT
NA	TRBV11-2	TRBD1	TRBJ2-2	CASSLDHRTGFSGELFF	TGTGCCAGCAGCTTAGATCACCGGACAGGGTTTTCCGGGGAGCTGTTTTTT
NA	TRBV7-2	NA	TRBJ2-5	CASSSSTQETQYF	TGTGCCAGCAGCTCTTCGACCCAAGAGACCCAGTACTTC
NA	TRBV4-2	NA	TRBJ1-1	CASSSPTGGATEAFF	TGTGCCAGCAGCTCACCGACAGGAGGGGCGACTGAAGCTTTCTTT
once	TRBV18	NA	TRBJ2-6	CASSPSRGSGANVLTF	TGTGCCAGCTCACCTTCCAGGGGATCTGGGGCCAACGTCCTGACTTTC
NA	TRBV18	NA	TRBJ1-1	CASSPDRIMFTEAFF	TGTGCCAGCTCACCCGACAGGATTATGTTCACTGAAGCTTTCTTT
NA	TRBV6-4	TRBD1	TRBJ2-3	CASSETGGTDTQYF	TGTGCCAGCAGTGAGACAGGGGGCACAGATACGCAGTATTTT
NA	TRBV11-3	NA	TRBJ1-1	CASSSGGGTTEAFF	TGTGCCAGCAGCTCCGGCGGGGGGACCACTGAAGCTTTCTTT
NA	TRBV7-2	NA	TRBJ2-3	CASSLVVFTDTQYF	TGTGCCAGCAGCTTAGTGGTCTTCACAGATACGCAGTATTTT
NA	TRBV2	NA	TRBJ1-5	CASSGFSGQPVKPGSLYSNQPQHF	TGTGCCAGCAGTGGCTTCTCCGGACAGCCAGTTAAGCCGGGTAGCTTATATAGCAATCAGCCCCAGCATTTT
NA	TRBV14	TRBD2	TRBJ2-3	CASSLGLAGGLSTDTQYF	TGTGCCAGCAGCCTGGGACTAGCGGGGGGCCTAAGCACAGATACGCAGTATTTT
NA	TRBV5-4	NA	TRBJ1-2	CASSSEPNLSENYTF	TGTGCCAGCAGCTCCGAGCCTAACCTGAGTGAGAACTACACCTTC
once	TRBV27	TRBD1	TRBJ1-2	CASSLGTGMSYTF	TGTGCCAGCAGTTTAGGGACAGGGATGAGCTACACCTTC
few	TRBV7-2	TRBD1	TRBJ2-4	CASSLTGGPQAKNIQYF	TGTGCCAGCAGCTTGACAGGGGGTCCGCAAGCCAAAAACATTCAGTACTTC
NA	TRBV4-1	NA	TRBJ1-1	CASSQPTRNTEAFF	TGCGCCAGCAGCCAACCTACGAGGAACACTGAAGCTTTCTTT
NA	TRBV6-6	NA	TRBJ1-4	CASSSDSRKLFF	TGTGCCAGCAGTTCCGACTCGAGGAAACTGTTTTTT